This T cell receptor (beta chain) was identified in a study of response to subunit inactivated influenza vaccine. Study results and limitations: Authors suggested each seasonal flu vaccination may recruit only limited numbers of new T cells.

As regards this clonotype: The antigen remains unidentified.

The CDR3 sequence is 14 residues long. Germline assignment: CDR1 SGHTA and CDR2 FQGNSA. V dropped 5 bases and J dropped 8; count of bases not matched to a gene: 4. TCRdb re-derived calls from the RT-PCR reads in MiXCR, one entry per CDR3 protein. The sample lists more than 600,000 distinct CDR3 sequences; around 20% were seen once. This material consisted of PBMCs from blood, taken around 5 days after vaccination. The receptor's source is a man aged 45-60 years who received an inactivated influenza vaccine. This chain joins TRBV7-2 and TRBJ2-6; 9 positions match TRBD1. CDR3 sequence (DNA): TGTGCCAGCAGCCGTACAGGGGGCACCAACGTCCTGACTTTC. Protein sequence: CASSRTGGTNVLTF.